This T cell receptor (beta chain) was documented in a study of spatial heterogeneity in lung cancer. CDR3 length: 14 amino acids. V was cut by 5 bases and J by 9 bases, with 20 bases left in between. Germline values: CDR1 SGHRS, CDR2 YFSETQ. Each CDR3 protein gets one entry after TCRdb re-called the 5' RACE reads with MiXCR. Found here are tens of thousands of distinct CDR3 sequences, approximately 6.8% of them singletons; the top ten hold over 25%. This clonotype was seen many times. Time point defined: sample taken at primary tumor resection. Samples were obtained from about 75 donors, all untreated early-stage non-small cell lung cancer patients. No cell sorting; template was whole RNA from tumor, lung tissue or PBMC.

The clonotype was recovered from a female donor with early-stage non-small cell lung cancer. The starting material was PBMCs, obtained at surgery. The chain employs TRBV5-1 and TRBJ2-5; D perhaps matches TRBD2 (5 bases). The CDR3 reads CASSPGIRRSAQYF. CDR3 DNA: TGCGCCAGCAGTCCGGGGATCCGGAGGTCCGCCCAGTACTTC.